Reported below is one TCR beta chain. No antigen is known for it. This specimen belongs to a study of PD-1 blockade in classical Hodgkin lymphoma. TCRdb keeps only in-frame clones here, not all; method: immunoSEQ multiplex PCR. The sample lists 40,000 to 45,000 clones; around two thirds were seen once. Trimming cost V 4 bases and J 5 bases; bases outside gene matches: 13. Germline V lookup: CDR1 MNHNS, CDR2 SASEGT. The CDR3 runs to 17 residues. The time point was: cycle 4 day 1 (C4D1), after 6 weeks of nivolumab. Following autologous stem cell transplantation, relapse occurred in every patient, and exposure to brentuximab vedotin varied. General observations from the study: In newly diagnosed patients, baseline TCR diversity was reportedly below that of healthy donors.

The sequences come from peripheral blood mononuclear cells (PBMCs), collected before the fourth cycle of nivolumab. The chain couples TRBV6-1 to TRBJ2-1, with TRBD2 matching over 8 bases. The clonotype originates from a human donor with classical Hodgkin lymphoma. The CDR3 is CASSVVAIAGSHNEQFF. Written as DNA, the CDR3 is TGTGCCAGCAGTGTAGTAGCGATAGCGGGGTCCCACAATGAGCAGTTCTTC.